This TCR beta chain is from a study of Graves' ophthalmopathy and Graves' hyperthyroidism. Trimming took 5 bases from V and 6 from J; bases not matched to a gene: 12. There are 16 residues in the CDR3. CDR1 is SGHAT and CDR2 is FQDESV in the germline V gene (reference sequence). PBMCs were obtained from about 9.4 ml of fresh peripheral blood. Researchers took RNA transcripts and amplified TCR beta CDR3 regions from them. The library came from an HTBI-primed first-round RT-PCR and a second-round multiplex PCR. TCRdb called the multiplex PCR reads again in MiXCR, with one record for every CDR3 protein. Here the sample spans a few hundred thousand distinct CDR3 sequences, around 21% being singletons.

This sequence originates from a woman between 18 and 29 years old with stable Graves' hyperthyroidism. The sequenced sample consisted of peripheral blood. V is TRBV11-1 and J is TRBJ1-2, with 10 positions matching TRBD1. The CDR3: CASSGSPGQGLDGYTF. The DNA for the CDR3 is TGTGCCAGCAGCGGGAGTCCGGGACAGGGGCTCGATGGCTACACCTTC.